The following is a T cell receptor beta chain sequence with its context. Its antigen has not been determined. Base qualities are missing; no much larger clone stands one base away. Trimmed from V: 4 bases; trimmed from J: 7 bases; junction bases lacking a gene match: 5. In the germline V gene, CDR1 corresponds to SNHLY and CDR2 to FYNNEI. Spanning cysteine to phenylalanine, the CDR3 consists of 14 amino acids. CDR3 DNA only is kept here, 42 bases in frame from base 1. Collaborating institutions collected whole blood in K2EDTA tubes following their own protocols. Collaborator samples were shipped for TCRbeta analysis as frozen whole blood, isolated PBMCs, or DNA extracted from either sample type. This sample is drawn from a study of blood T cell repertoires in COVID-19 (dated by TCRdb to about 2020). General notes on the study: The collaborator samples originated in the United States, Italy and Spain and spanned the acute and convalescent phases of COVID-19. Samples were obtained from the ongoing ImmuneRACE study (first 160 participants) and from about 1,300 subjects provided by 6 global collaborators. Where HLA class I and class II types were available, the types were taken from metadata supplied by the sample provider, not from assay-based typing. A freely available public database, intended as a resource for researchers studying the immune response to SARS-CoV-2, is where the repertoires were released. The material from the prospective study consisted of cDNA or gDNA derived from T cells, B-cell-depleted T cells, or PBMCs. A de-identified subject ID, COVID-19 status, age in years and sex were almost always included in the sample metadata. Subjects who had been exposed to COVID-19, were actively infected with it, or had recovered from it provided the deeply sampled blood TCRbeta repertoires that made up the dataset.

TCRbeta CDR3 regions were amplified from genomic DNA by means of the immunoSEQ Assay, a bias-controlled multiplex PCR. The study's own analysis went as follows. Within the assay, amplification of reference gene primers was used to estimate how many nucleated cells each sample contained. Sequence reads were collapsed and filtered to measure the absolute abundance of every unique TCRbeta CDR3 rearrangement. For each sample, productive Simpson clonality was calculated as the square root of Simpson's diversity index across productive rearrangements. TCRdb stores this immuneACCESS table with in-frame sequences only. Part of the clones is absent; in the studies checked, under half of the shortfall reflects unresolved V genes, and no reason is known for the rest. D and trimming were read from the DNA, whereas the V and J calls and clone size are those reported in that table. The sample table shows about 83,000 clones, and around 84% are seen once. Of the sample, 22% falls within the top ten clones.

Beyond this particular receptor, the publication reports: The quantity of clinical and demographic metadata differed by source and by participant and was supplied without curation.

Sequenced: peripheral blood. This receptor was identified in an elderly woman in a cohort sampled during active or convalescent COVID-19. In this chain, TRBV2 is recombined with TRBJ2-2; 8 bases in the middle match TRBD2. This receptor carries the CDR3 CASSAGRDHGELFF. The nucleotide sequence is TGTGCCAGCAGTGCCGGGAGGGATCACGGGGAGCTGTTTTTT.